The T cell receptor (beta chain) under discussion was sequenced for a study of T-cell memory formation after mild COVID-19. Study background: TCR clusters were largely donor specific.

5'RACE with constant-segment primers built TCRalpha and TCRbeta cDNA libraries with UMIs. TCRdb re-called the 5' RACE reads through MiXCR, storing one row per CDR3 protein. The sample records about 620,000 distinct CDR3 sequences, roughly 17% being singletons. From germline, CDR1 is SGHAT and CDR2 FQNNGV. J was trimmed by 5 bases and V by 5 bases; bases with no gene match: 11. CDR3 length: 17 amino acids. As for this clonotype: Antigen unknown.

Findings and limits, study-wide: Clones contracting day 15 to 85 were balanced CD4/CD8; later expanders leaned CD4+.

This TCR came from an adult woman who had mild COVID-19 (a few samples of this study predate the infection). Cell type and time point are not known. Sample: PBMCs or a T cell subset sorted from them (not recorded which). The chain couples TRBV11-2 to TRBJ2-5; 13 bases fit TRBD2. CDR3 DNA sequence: TGTGCCAGCAGCCTTCGGGTACTAGCGGGGGGGCGGGAGACCCAGTACTTC. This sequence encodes CASSLRVLAGGRETQYF. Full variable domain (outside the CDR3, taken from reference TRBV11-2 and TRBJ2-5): EAGVAQSPRYKIIEKRQSVAFWCNPISGHATLYWYQQILGQGPKLLIQFQNNGVVDDSQLPKDRFSAERLKGVDSTLKIQPAKLEDSAVYLCASSLRVLAGGRETQYFGPGTRLLVL.